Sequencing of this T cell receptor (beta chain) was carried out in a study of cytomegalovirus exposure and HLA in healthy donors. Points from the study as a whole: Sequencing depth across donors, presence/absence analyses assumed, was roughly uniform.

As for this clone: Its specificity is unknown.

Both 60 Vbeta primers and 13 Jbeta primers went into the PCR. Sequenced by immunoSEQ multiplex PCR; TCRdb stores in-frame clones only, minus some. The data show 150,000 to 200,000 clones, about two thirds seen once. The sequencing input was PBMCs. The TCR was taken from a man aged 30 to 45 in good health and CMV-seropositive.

CDR3 loop: CASSQVGRGQETQYF. The CDR3 DNA follows: TGTGCCAGCAGCCAAGTCGGCAGAGGCCAAGAGACCCAGTACTTC. The V and J genes are TRBV14 and TRBJ2-5; no definite D call. V lost 1 base to trimming and J lost 1 base, with 10 bases between them. CDR1 is SGHDN, CDR2 FVKESK, per germline. The CDR3 loop spans 15 amino acids.